These 10 T cell receptor beta chains originate from one sample sequenced in a study of radiotherapy plus CTLA-4 blockade in lung cancer. Clones were sequenced by immunoSEQ multiplex PCR, and TCRdb holds only the in-frame ones, with some missing. The sample includes some 90,000 clones, 80% to 85% of them seen just once. The sample here was peripheral blood, taken from a patient treated with radiotherapy plus ipilimumab. The receptors shown here come from a human donor with non-small cell lung cancer who had stable disease on radiotherapy plus ipilimumab.

This clone was seen once. This rearrangement joins TRBV19 to TRBJ1-5; D might be TRBD1 (6 bases). Per germline, CDR1 LNHDA and CDR2 SQIVND (reference sequence). V lost 3 bases and J 2 bases, leaving 11 bases between the germline ends. The CDR3 extends over 15 amino acids. The CDR3, as DNA: TGTGCCAGTAGTATCCCGGGACATCGCAATCAGCCCCAGCATTTT. This gives the protein CASSIPGHRNQPQHF.

The chain combines TRBV11-2 with TRBJ1-2; D possibly corresponds to TRBD1 (5 bases). The CDR3 contains 15 residues. The germline V gene has CDR1 SGHAT and CDR2 FQNNGV. V lost 1 base to trimming and J lost 8 bases, with 17 bases between them. CDR3 sequence (DNA): TGTGCCAGCAGCTTAGCCTCCCGACAAGGGGTCGGCTACACCTTC. Protein sequence: CASSLASRQGVGYTF.

The J gene is TRBJ1-1, the V gene TRBV28, with TRBD1 identical over 9 bases. Looked up from germline, CDR1 is MDHEN and CDR2 is SYDVKM. This CDR3 contains 12 residues. Trimming cost V 6 bases and J 9 bases; bases outside gene matches: 5. Here the CDR3 reads CASRRQGVQAFF. CDR3 in DNA: TGTGCCAGCAGAAGACAGGGGGTACAAGCTTTCTTT.

This clone was observed once. The chain combines TRBV6-1 with TRBJ2-7; the D call may be TRBD1 or TRBD2 (5 bases each). Per the germline V gene, CDR1 is MNHNS and CDR2 is SASEGT. V dropped 6 bases and J dropped 4 bases, with 10 bases sitting between them. There are 12 residues in the CDR3. The chain's CDR3 is CASRGPGYEQYF. In DNA form, the CDR3 reads TGTGCCAGCAGGGGACCGGGTTACGAGCAGTACTTC.

The chain joins TRBV5-1 to TRBJ1-1; D remains ambiguous. The germline CDR1 and CDR2 sequences are SGHRS and YFSETQ. V lost 2 bases and J lost 2, with 19 bases in between. The CDR3 is 17 amino acids. The CDR3 sequence is CASSFGPGDITNTEAFF. In DNA form, the CDR3 reads TGCGCCAGCAGCTTCGGCCCGGGAGACATCACCAACACTGAAGCTTTCTTT.

The V call is TRBV7-9, the J call TRBJ2-7; 7 positions agree with TRBD1. CDR3 length equals 15 residues. The ends lost 5 bases at V and 3 bases at J; junction bases unmatched: 10. Looked up from germline, CDR1 is SEHNR and CDR2 is FQNEAQ (reference sequence). The CDR3 loop reads CASSRTGTADYEQYF. As DNA, the CDR3 is TGTGCCAGCAGCCGAACCGGGACAGCCGACTACGAGCAGTACTTC. The full variable domain, in which reference TRBV7-9 and TRBJ2-7 provide the parts outside the CDR3, is DTGVSQNPRHKITKRGQNVTFRCDPISEHNRLYWYRQTLGQGPEFLTYFQNEAQLEKSRLLSDRFSAERPKGSFSTLEIQRTEQGDSAMYLCASSRTGTADYEQYFGPGTRLTVT.

The CDR3 here is CASSLAVSGQGEQYF. The CDR3, as DNA: TGCGCCAGCAGCTTGGCCGTGTCAGGTCAGGGCGAGCAGTACTTC. V is TRBV5-1 and J is TRBJ2-7, with D tentatively TRBD1 (5 bases). The V gene's germline CDR1 is SGHRS and CDR2 YFSETQ. The V end lost 0 bases, the J end lost 6 bases, and 16 bases lay between the germline ends. This CDR3 has 15 amino acids.

This chain connects TRBV29-1 to TRBJ2-7; 8 nucleotides agree with TRBD1. With V trimmed by 3 bases and J by 6 bases, 4 bases remained unmatched. Germline V gene sequence: CDR1 SQVTM, CDR2 ANQGSEA. This CDR3 has 12 residues. Written as DNA, the CDR3 is TGCAGCGTTGACACGACAGGGGTCGAGCAGTACTTC. As protein: CSVDTTGVEQYF.

This chain links TRBV7-2 with TRBJ2-3; weak D call: TRBD2 (5 bases). The CDR3 loop spans 13 amino acids. Between the trimmed V and J ends, which lost 5 bases and 3 bases, there was a span of 9 bases. Germline V gene lookup returns CDR1 SGHTA and CDR2 FQGNSA. CDR3 DNA sequence: TGTGCCAGCAGCCGGGGTAGAACAGATACGCAGTATTTT. The encoded protein is CASSRGRTDTQYF.

The gene calls are TRBV28 and TRBJ1-5; D is uncertain. The germline CDR1 and CDR2 sequences are MDHEN and SYDVKM. V was pared by 5 bases and J by 3 bases, with 14 bases between. This CDR3 spans 15 amino acids. The chain's CDR3 is CASSLGRQFNQPQHF. CDR3 DNA sequence: TGTGCCAGCAGTCTGGGCAGGCAATTCAATCAGCCCCAGCATTTT.